This T cell receptor beta chain was documented in a study of cytomegalovirus exposure and HLA in healthy donors. The CDR3 extends over 15 amino acids. Germline CDR1 LNHDA, CDR2 SQIVND (reference sequence). Trimming left V 0 bases short and J 0 bases short, with 6 bases between. Study results and limitations: The study recorded 150 to 200 TCR beta chains that were cytomegalovirus-associated. In a later analysis, most CMV-associated TCR beta chains appeared HLA-restricted.

About this clone itself: What it binds is not known.

In the PCR, 60 Vbeta and 13 Jbeta primers were used. Some clones are missing from TCRdb's copy, which holds only in-frame ones; the method was immunoSEQ multiplex PCR. The data show roughly 130,000 clones, approximately 85% seen once. The V gene is TRBV19, the J gene TRBJ1-5; D is unclear. The sample comprised PBMCs. This TCR was sampled from a boy under 18 in good health and CMV-seronegative. This chain's CDR3 is CASSIDGDSNQPQHF. CDR3 bases: TGTGCCAGTAGTATAGACGGGGATAGCAATCAGCCCCAGCATTTT.